These T cell receptor beta chains were read from a single sample in a study of T cell responses to AZD1222 COVID-19 vaccine. Clones were sequenced by immunoSEQ multiplex PCR, and TCRdb holds only the in-frame ones, with some missing. The table lists 160,000 or so clones, around 90% of them singletons, with roughly 4% in the top ten. Material: peripheral blood, obtained 28 days after the second dose of the MenACWY control vaccine. The receptors originated from an adult who received the MenACWY meningococcal vaccine as a control. Each CDR3 is given with its conserved first and last residue. D genes are given only for firm matches.

TRBJ2-5 | NA | TRBV7-9 | CASSLRAPEGETQYF
TRBJ2-7 | NA | TRBV5-4 | CASSSGPGTSEQYF
TRBJ2-2 | TRBD1 | TRBV5-4 | CASSRGQVVDTGELFF
TRBJ1-2 | NA | TRBV6-5 | CATGSGFYGYTF
TRBJ2-7 | NA | TRBV5-4 | CASSLSRVEQYF
TRBJ2-7 | NA | TRBV9 | CAGARDSADEQYF
TRBJ2-3 | NA | TRBV7-3 | CASSLTVGSDTQYF
TRBJ2-2 | NA | TRBV7-9 | CASSSAERTGELFF
TRBJ2-7 | NA | TRBV14 | CASSQVFSSYEQYF
TRBJ2-1 | NA | TRBV7-2 | CASSLAPQRNEQFF
TRBJ2-7 | TRBD2 | TRBV7-9 | CASSWPGLAGGEQYF
TRBJ1-2 | NA | TRBV4-2 | CASSQDGSGYGYTF
TRBJ2-3 | TRBD1 | TRBV18 | CASSPPMTGGRDTQYF
TRBJ2-2 | NA | TRBV13 | CASSLGRDPSRNTGELFF
TRBJ2-3 | NA | TRBV28 | CASSLLRSTDTQYF
TRBJ2-3 | NA | TRBV7-3 | CASSPTEEGTDTQYF
TRBJ2-7 | NA | TRBV27 | CASSSLYEQYF